Below are 18 T cell receptor beta chains sequenced from a single sample in a study of graft-versus-host responses after intestinal transplantation. The repertoire was sequenced with immunoSEQ multiplex PCR; TCRdb's copy has only in-frame clones and lacks some. The profile covers more than 12,000 clones, with roughly two fifths appearing a single time and more than 14% taken by the ten largest. The authors plated roughly 200,000 CFSE-labeled responder cells with roughly 200,000 irradiated, violet-dye-labeled stimulator cells. The sample in question was alloreactive CD8+ T cells from a mixed lymphocyte reaction culture, obtained before intestinal transplant. Noted subset: CFSE-low proliferating T cells sorted from approximately 6-day pre-transplant mixed lymphocyte reaction (GvH or HvG direction). The receptors originated from a human patient who received an intestinal transplant.

Only a few counts were recorded for this clone. V gene TRBV15 combines with J gene TRBJ2-3; D not resolved. Trimming took off 3 bases at V and 0 bases at J, with 10 bases between the two ends. The CDR3 has 15 amino acids. The germline CDR1 and CDR2 sequences are LNHNV and YYDKDF (reference sequence). Written as DNA, the CDR3 is TGTGCCACCAGCAGTGCAGCGACTAGCACAGATACGCAGTATTTT. Translated, it gives CATSSAATSTDTQYF. Combining the CDR3 with reference TRBV15 and TRBJ2-3 gives the whole variable domain DAMVIQNPRYQVTQFGKPVTLSCSQTLNHNVMYWYQQKSSQAPKLLFHYYDKDFNNEADTPDNFQSRRPNTSFCFLDIRSPGLGDTAMYLCATSSAATSTDTQYFGPGTRLTVL.

This clone showed up just a few times. The chain carries TRBV4-1 and TRBJ1-1; possible D gene TRBD1, 5 bases. V lost 1 base and J 3 bases, leaving 9 bases between the germline ends. The CDR3 is 14 residues long. Per germline, CDR1 MGHRA and CDR2 YSYEKL. The CDR3 is CASSQAGGDTEAFF. The CDR3 bases are TGCGCCAGCAGCCAAGCGGGGGGGGACACTGAAGCTTTCTTT.

The chain combines TRBV6-5 with TRBJ2-1; 9 bases line up with TRBD2. This CDR3 has 14 residues. Germline trimming cut 7 bases from V and 3 bases from J; bases unmatched to any gene: 4. Germline V gene data show CDR1 as MNHEY and CDR2 as SVGAGI. The CDR3, as DNA: TGTGCCAGCAACCCTAGCGGGGACTACAATGAGCAGTTCTTC. This translates into CASNPSGDYNEQFF.

The chain links TRBV9 to TRBJ1-2; TRBD1 matches at 9 bases. J lost 6 bases, V lost 3 bases, and 9 bases had no gene match. CDR3 length: 15 amino acids. CDR1 and CDR2 from the germline V gene are SGDLS and YYNGEE. CDR3 DNA sequence: TGTGCCAGCAGCGACGACGGGACAGGGAGTGATGGCTACACCTTC. This codes for CASSDDGTGSDGYTF.

This clone was recorded once. The chain couples TRBV19 to TRBJ2-7, with 8 nucleotides matching TRBD1. This CDR3 comprises 11 residues. Germline trimming cut 6 bases from V and 7 bases from J; bases unmatched to any gene: 2. CDR1 and CDR2 from the germline V gene are LNHDA and SQIVND (reference sequence). In DNA form, the CDR3 reads TGTGCCAGTAGGCAGGGGGCGGAGCAGTACTTC. Protein: CASRQGAEQYF.

This clone was observed a handful of times. This sequence joins TRBV5-6 and TRBJ1-5, with TRBD1 matching 11 bases. The V gene end was trimmed by 2 bases and the J gene end by 9 bases; junction bases not matched to a gene: 1. Germline V gives CDR1 SGHDT, CDR2 YYEEEE. The CDR3 runs to 13 residues. CDR3 DNA sequence: TGTGCCAGCAGCTTCGGGACAGGGGGGCCCCAGCATTTT. This translates into CASSFGTGGPQHF.

Relative to its sample, this clone is medium-sized (0.01 to 0.1%). Other DNA sequences in the sample encode the same CDR3. V gene TRBV6-1 combines with J gene TRBJ2-7; maybe TRBD1 (6 bases). This CDR3 is 13 amino acids long. The germline V and J ends were trimmed by 6 bases and 2 bases, with 11 bases remaining between them. CDR1 and CDR2 from the germline V gene are MNHNS and SASEGT. CDR3 nucleotides: TGTGCCAGCAGCCCCAGGGGCCCCTACGAGCAGTACTTC. Its protein product is CASSPRGPYEQYF.

The chain is built from TRBV4-3 and TRBJ1-2, with 7 bases matching TRBD1. This CDR3 region has 16 residues. With 2 bases clipped from V and 3 bases from J, the junction kept 9 bases outside the gene matches. From germline, CDR1 is LGHNA and CDR2 YSLEER. The CDR3 coding sequence is TGCGCCAGCAGCCAAACCACAGGGGTCTCCTACTATGGCTACACCTTC. Translating gives CASSQTTGVSYYGYTF.

The chain employs TRBV29-1 and TRBJ2-7; weak D call: TRBD1 (6 bases). V lost 1 base, J lost 1 base, and 14 bases lay in between. CDR3 size: 15 residues. CDR1 SQVTM and CDR2 ANQGSEA come from the germline V gene. The CDR3 bases are TGCAGCGTTGAAGGGGGACACCTTGGTTCCTACGAGCAGTACTTC. Translating gives CSVEGGHLGSYEQYF.

This clone appeared a few times. This sequence joins TRBV2 and TRBJ1-1; maybe TRBD1 (6 bases). CDR1 SNHLY and CDR2 FYNNEI come from the germline V gene. The CDR3 runs to 11 residues. The germline V and J ends were trimmed by 10 bases and 3 bases, with 9 bases remaining between them. The CDR3 spells CAIRGYTEAFF. CDR3 DNA: TGTGCCATAAGGGGGTACACTGAAGCTTTCTTT.

The CDR3 here is CASGQGPYEQYF. The CDR3 coding sequence is TGTGCCAGCGGACAGGGGCCCTACGAGCAGTACTTC. The chain recombines TRBV2 with TRBJ2-7; 9 nucleotides line up with TRBD1. With 8 bases clipped from V and 2 bases from J, the junction kept 1 base outside the gene matches. This CDR3 spans 12 amino acids. Germline V gene lookup returns CDR1 SNHLY and CDR2 FYNNEI.

The V gene is TRBV4-2, the J gene TRBJ2-1; possibly TRBD1 for D (6 bases). Germline values: CDR1 LGHNA, CDR2 YNFKEQ. The CDR3 runs 17 residues. V was shortened by 2 bases and J by 4 bases, with 18 bases between the two germline ends. CDR3 nucleotides: TGTGCCAGCAGCCAACCTACGGGACATATAACATACAATGAGCAGTTCTTC. Translation: CASSQPTGHITYNEQFF.

This clone was seen a few times. The chain recombines TRBV5-4 with TRBJ2-7; 7 nucleotides line up with TRBD2. This CDR3 is 18 amino acids long. Germline CDR1 reads SGHNT; CDR2 reads YYREEE (reference sequence). With 4 bases clipped from V and 3 bases from J, the junction kept 19 bases outside the gene matches. Here the CDR3 reads CASSQEPGGWGFNYEQYF. Written as DNA, the CDR3 is TGTGCCAGCAGCCAAGAACCGGGAGGTTGGGGGTTTAACTACGAGCAGTACTTC.

This clone was seen only a few times. The chain recombines TRBV10-2 with TRBJ2-7; 8 bases fit TRBD1. Trimming at V came to 2 bases and at J to 7 bases, leaving 10 bases not matched to a gene. The CDR3 contains 15 residues. In germline, CDR1 is WSHSY, CDR2 SAAADI. This chain's CDR3 is CASSEGQGMVREQYF. CDR3 bases: TGCGCCAGCAGTGAGGGACAGGGTATGGTGAGGGAGCAGTACTTC.

Relative to its sample, this clone is large. J is TRBJ1-6 and V is TRBV2; D gene unclear. This CDR3 comprises 14 residues. Trimming shortened V by 8 bases and J by 0 bases, and 8 bases separated the two germline ends. Per germline, CDR1 SNHLY and CDR2 FYNNEI. In nucleotides, the CDR3 is TGTGCCAGCCACCTTAGCTCCTATAATTCACCCCTCCACTTT. This gives the protein CASHLSSYNSPLHF. Full variable domain (rest looked up from reference TRBV2 and TRBJ1-6): EPEVTQTPSHQVTQMGQEVILRCVPISNHLYFYWYRQILGQKVEFLVSFYNNEISEKSEIFDDQFSVERPDGSNFTLKIRSTKLEDSAMYFCASHLSSYNSPLHFGNGTRLTVT.

In this sample, this clone turned up a few times. The chain combines TRBV30 with TRBJ2-1; 7 nucleotides line up with TRBD2. Germline CDR1 reads GTSNPN; CDR2 reads SVGIG (reference sequence). The CDR3 is made up of 10 amino acids. The V and J ends lost 5 bases and 10 bases, in that order; junction bases with no gene match: 2. The CDR3 DNA reads as TGTGCCTGGGCTAGCGGAGAGCAGTTCTTC. Amino acids: CAWASGEQFF.

This sequence joins TRBV5-1 and TRBJ2-7; D is unclear. Germline loops: CDR1 SGHRS, CDR2 YFSETQ. There are 12 residues in the CDR3. V lost 2 bases to trimming and J lost 3 bases, with 6 bases between them. CDR3 coding DNA: TGCGCCAGCAGCTTCAATAGCTACGAGCAGTACTTC. Amino acids: CASSFNSYEQYF.

V and J are TRBV9 and TRBJ1-3, with D hard to call. This CDR3 comprises 16 residues. Trimming took 3 bases from V and 0 from J, leaving 13 bases between them. CDR1 is SGDLS, CDR2 YYNGEE, per germline. CDR3 coding DNA: TGTGCCAGCAGCGCCCCCGACATCGTCTCTGGAAACACCATATATTTT. This codes for CASSAPDIVSGNTIYF.